A single sample gave rise to the 30 T cell receptor beta chains below, sequenced in a study of CD8+ T cells in alopecia areata. Sample treatment: oral pan-JAK inhibitor, 5-10 mg twice daily. cDNA serving as the sequencing template came from extracted, reverse transcribed RNA. The table came from immunoSEQ multiplex PCR; TCRdb's copy has only in-frame clones and leaves some out. The profile shows around 120,000 clones, under 65% of them singletons. This material consisted of CD4+ T cells sorted from blood, taken at week 4, from a patient treated with tofacitinib. The source is a human donor with alopecia areata.

This sequence joins TRBV19 and TRBJ2-1, with a weak D call TRBD2 (8 bases). The CDR3 has 19 amino acids. V dropped 4 bases and J dropped 3 bases, with 25 bases sitting between them. Per germline, CDR1 LNHDA and CDR2 SQIVND (reference sequence). CDR3 sequence: CASSKGQTQAGVLYNEQFF. CDR3 in DNA: TGTGCCAGTAGTAAGGGACAGACCCAAGCGGGAGTCCTCTACAATGAGCAGTTCTTC.

The chain employs TRBV5-4 and TRBJ1-4, with 7 bases identical to TRBD1. From germline, CDR1 is SGHNT and CDR2 YYREEE (reference sequence). Germline trimming cut 4 bases from V and 3 bases from J; bases unmatched to any gene: 6. This CDR3 comprises 15 residues. The CDR3, as DNA: TGTGCCAGCAGCGTAGACAGGGAGGCTAATGAAAAACTGTTTTTT. This gives the protein CASSVDREANEKLFF.

The CDR3 spells CAWAGASNQPQHF. The CDR3 DNA reads as TGTGCCTGGGCGGGGGCTAGCAATCAGCCCCAGCATTTT. The V gene is TRBV30, the J gene TRBJ1-5; possible D gene TRBD1, 6 bases. Germline loops: CDR1 GTSNPN, CDR2 SVGIG (reference sequence). CDR3 length: 13 amino acids. V was cut by 5 bases and J by 0 bases, with 8 bases left in between.

This clone appeared a few times. V and J are TRBV4-1 and TRBJ2-2; no firm D call. The CDR3 has 17 amino acids. V was cut by 0 bases and J by 0 bases, with 11 bases left in between. Looked up from germline, CDR1 is MGHRA and CDR2 is YSYEKL. The CDR3 nucleotides read TGCGCCAGCAGCCAAGATCTTCCGATCGCGAACACCGGGGAGCTGTTTTTT. Encoded protein: CASSQDLPIANTGELFF.

The CDR3 loop reads CASKAGESYEQYF. The CDR3 DNA reads as TGTGCCAGCAAGGCGGGAGAGAGCTACGAGCAGTACTTC. This chain connects TRBV6-5 to TRBJ2-7; 7 nucleotides align to TRBD2. The V gene end was trimmed by 7 bases and the J gene end by 3 bases; junction bases not matched to a gene: 6. Looked up from germline, CDR1 is MNHEY and CDR2 is SVGAGI. This CDR3 is built from 13 residues.

This clone was seen only once. The chain joins TRBV30 to TRBJ1-2; 9 bases are shared with TRBD1. CDR3 length equals 14 residues. Per germline, CDR1 GTSNPN and CDR2 SVGIG (reference sequence). Losses at the gene ends were 2 bases for V and 4 bases for J; bases not matched to a gene: 5. CDR3 in amino acids: CAWSSTGGAYGYTF. For the CDR3, the DNA is TGTGCCTGGAGTTCAACAGGGGGCGCCTATGGCTACACCTTC.

The chain uses TRBV5-1 and TRBJ2-4; 8 bases map to TRBD2. The length of the CDR3 is 15 residues. J gave up 14 bases and V 0 bases, and 13 bases lay outside the gene matches. The germline CDR1 and CDR2 sequences are SGHRS and YFSETQ. This CDR3 is CASSLGVERETGKYF. In DNA, the CDR3 is TGCGCCAGCAGCTTGGGCGTCGAGCGGGAGACGGGAAAGTACTTC.

This chain joins TRBV25-1 and TRBJ2-4; D is possibly TRBD1 (5 bases). Germline V gene lookup returns CDR1 MGHDK and CDR2 SYGVNS. The CDR3 covers 14 residues. V was cut by 7 bases and J by 10 bases, with 20 bases left in between. Written as DNA, the CDR3 is TGTGCCAGCACCCCTACCAGGGTCGACCTTATTCAGTACTTC. Amino acid sequence: CASTPTRVDLIQYF.

This clone was seen a handful of times. The rearrangement uses TRBV5-1 and TRBJ2-5; the D call may be TRBD1 or TRBD2 (5 bases each). Germline V gene sequence: CDR1 SGHRS, CDR2 YFSETQ. The CDR3 spans 14 residues. Trimming cost V 0 bases and J 1 base, with 7 bases left between them. The CDR3 sequence: CASSLGGSQETQYF. CDR3 sequence (DNA): TGCGCCAGCAGCTTGGGGGGGTCCCAAGAGACCCAGTACTTC.

J is TRBJ1-2 and V is TRBV29-1; D call uncertain. Germline V lookup: CDR1 SQVTM, CDR2 ANQGSEA. The V and J ends lost 4 bases and 4 bases respectively, with 7 bases between them. The CDR3 contains 11 residues. The CDR3 sequence: CSVGESYGYTF. In DNA form, the CDR3 reads TGCAGCGTTGGAGAATCCTATGGCTACACCTTC.

This chain connects TRBV7-8 to TRBJ1-5; D is uncertain. Germline V gene data show CDR1 as SGHVS and CDR2 as FQNEAQ. The CDR3 loop spans 15 amino acids. The V end lost 0 bases, the J end lost 4 bases, and 10 bases lay between the germline ends. The chain's CDR3 is CASSLASGFNQPQHF. As DNA, the CDR3 is TGTGCCAGCAGCTTAGCGTCCGGGTTTAATCAGCCCCAGCATTTT.

In its sample, this clone was seen once. The V gene is TRBV15, the J gene TRBJ1-1, with D unresolved. Trimming left V 3 bases short and J 8 bases short, with 19 bases between. Germline V gene data show CDR1 as LNHNV and CDR2 as YYDKDF (reference sequence). The CDR3 contains 15 residues. This CDR3 is CATSRDHLPRLEAFF. CDR3 sequence (DNA): TGTGCCACCAGCAGGGATCACCTACCCCGATTAGAAGCTTTCTTT.

The CDR3 region is CASSEIGGHIYGYTF. As DNA, the CDR3 is TGCGCCAGCAGTGAGATTGGGGGACACATCTATGGCTACACCTTC. This chain uses TRBV10-2 with TRBJ1-2; a possible D gene is TRBD1 (6 bases). V lost 2 bases, J lost 4 bases, and 14 bases lay in between. CDR3 length: 15 amino acids. CDR1 is WSHSY, CDR2 SAAADI, per germline.

The V and J genes are TRBV2 and TRBJ2-1, with D hard to call. The germline V gene has CDR1 SNHLY and CDR2 FYNNEI. The CDR3 runs 14 residues. The ends were cut back, 4 bases at V and 3 bases at J, with 10 bases in the middle. CDR3 sequence reads: CASSAGTDYNEQFF. CDR3 DNA: TGTGCCAGCAGTGCTGGCACGGACTACAATGAGCAGTTCTTC.

This clone was picked up a small number of times. The chain's CDR3 is CASSSGLAGNIQYF. CDR3 in DNA: TGTGCCAGCAGCTCAGGACTAGCGGGAAACATTCAGTACTTC. The genes are TRBV9 and TRBJ2-4; 11 nucleotides align to TRBD2. V lost 4 bases, J lost 6 bases, and 3 bases stayed unmatched. CDR1 is SGDLS, CDR2 YYNGEE, per germline. This CDR3 is 14 amino acids long.

There are a few counts of this clone. CDR3 DNA: TGCGCCAGCAGCCAAATGGGGATGGGGGACGAGCAGTACTTC. Its translation is CASSQMGMGDEQYF. The J gene is TRBJ2-7, the V gene TRBV5-1; D might be TRBD1 or TRBD2, each matching 5 bases. The CDR3 totals 14 residues. Germline lookup yields CDR1 SGHRS and CDR2 YFSETQ. Trimming took 4 bases from V and 5 from J, leaving 16 bases between them.

For the CDR3, the DNA is TGTGCCAGCAGCCAGTACAGGTCCCCGAACACCGGGGAGCTGTTTTTT. Translated: CASSQYRSPNTGELFF. This chain joins TRBV14 and TRBJ2-2; maybe TRBD1 (5 bases). Germline-derived CDR1 and CDR2 are SGHDN and FVKESK. The CDR3 covers 16 residues. The germline V and J ends were trimmed by 3 bases and 0 bases, with 11 bases remaining between them.

The chain is built from TRBV29-1 and TRBJ2-5; perhaps TRBD2 as D (6 bases). V lost 4 bases and J lost 2, with 11 bases in between. The CDR3 spans 13 residues. Per germline, CDR1 SQVTM and CDR2 ANQGSEA. The CDR3 DNA reads as TGCAGCGTTGGGTGGGGGGTTCAAGAGACCCAGTACTTC. This gives the protein CSVGWGVQETQYF.

This clone was counted only a few times. The chain carries TRBV30 and TRBJ2-2, with D tentatively TRBD1 (6 bases). V lost 5 bases, J lost 5 bases, and 12 bases lay in between. The CDR3 extends over 13 amino acids. The germline V gene encodes CDR1 GTSNPN and CDR2 SVGIG (reference sequence). CDR3 residues: CAWSRDITGELFF. DNA of the CDR3: TGTGCCTGGTCCCGGGACATTACCGGGGAGCTGTTTTTT.

The J gene is TRBJ1-1, the V gene TRBV6-5, with D possibly TRBD1 on 5 matching bases. V was trimmed by 6 bases and J by 6 bases, leaving 5 bases between them. The CDR3 consists of 10 residues. Germline CDR1 reads MNHEY; CDR2 reads SVGAGI. In DNA, the CDR3 is TGTGCCAGCAGGGGGGCTGAAGCTTTCTTT. Translation: CASRGAEAFF.

There are many counts of this clone. The DNA for the CDR3 is TGTGCCAGCAGCTTTGAACACCCCACAGATACGCAGTATTTT. Protein sequence: CASSFEHPTDTQYF. The chain uses TRBV7-2 and TRBJ2-3, with D unclear. This CDR3 spans 14 amino acids. Germline V CDR1 and CDR2: SGHTA, FQGNSA. V shed 3 bases and J shed 2 bases, with 9 bases lying between them.

V is TRBV6-5 and J is TRBJ2-7; D is undetermined. CDR1 is MNHEY and CDR2 is SVGAGI in the germline V gene. Trimming stripped 6 bases from V and 3 bases from J, with 15 bases between. The CDR3 runs to 14 residues. The chain's CDR3 is CASRSTGAVYEQYF. The CDR3 DNA follows: TGTGCCAGCAGGAGTACGGGCGCCGTCTACGAGCAGTACTTC.

Details on this clone: Other DNA sequences in the sample encode the same CDR3. The chain is built from TRBV30 and TRBJ2-5; no clear D gene. CDR3 size: 17 residues. V was clipped by 3 bases and J by 2 bases, with 22 bases between them. Germline V lookup: CDR1 GTSNPN, CDR2 SVGIG (reference sequence). CDR3 sequence reads: CAWSVPPYGVGQETQYF. In DNA form, the CDR3 reads TGTGCCTGGAGCGTTCCTCCCTATGGGGTTGGGCAAGAGACCCAGTACTTC. The full variable domain, with the rest looked up from reference TRBV30 and TRBJ2-5, is SQTIHQWPATLVQPVGSPLSLECTVEGTSNPNLYWYRQAAGRGLQLLFYSVGIGQISSEVPQNLSASRPQDRQFILSSKKLLLSDSGFYLCAWSVPPYGVGQETQYFGPGTRLLVL.

This clone appeared a few times. CDR3 sequence (DNA): TGCAGCGTTGAAGATCTTGGCACCAACATCTATGGCTACACCTTC. Amino acid sequence: CSVEDLGTNIYGYTF. The J gene is TRBJ1-2, the V gene TRBV29-1; D ambiguous. The CDR3 contains 15 residues. The V gene's germline CDR1 is SQVTM and CDR2 ANQGSEA. Trimming took 0 bases from V and 4 from J, leaving 15 bases between them. The variable domain in full, completed from reference TRBV29-1 and TRBJ1-2, reads SAVISQKPSRDICQRGTSLTIQCQVDSQVTMMFWYRQQPGQSLTLIATANQGSEATYESGFVIDKFPISRPNLTFSTLTVSNMSPEDSSIYLCSVEDLGTNIYGYTFGSGTRLTVV.

This clone was recorded only once. The conserved phenylalanine or tryptophan is not found at the CDR3 terminus, so this likely reflects a read error. This rearrangement joins TRBV30 to TRBJ2-7; D uncertain. This CDR3 region has 13 residues. V lost 0 bases to trimming and J lost 2 bases, with 8 bases between them. Germline assignment: CDR1 GTSNPN and CDR2 SVGIG (reference sequence). DNA for the CDR3: TGTGCCTGGAGTGTAAAGGTAGCCTACGAGCAGTACCTC. The encoded protein is CAWSVKVAYEQYL.

This chain joins TRBV5-6 and TRBJ2-6; D gene unclear. This CDR3 has 17 amino acids. From germline, CDR1 is SGHDT and CDR2 YYEEEE. V dropped 4 bases and J dropped 0 bases, with 14 bases sitting between them. CDR3 nucleotides: TGTGCCAGCAGCCTCGTAGTCGGTTCCTCTGGGGCCAACGTCCTGACTTTC. Residues: CASSLVVGSSGANVLTF.

This chain connects TRBV29-1 to TRBJ1-5, with D unclear. This CDR3 region has 12 residues. Looked up from germline, CDR1 is SQVTM and CDR2 is ANQGSEA. V was trimmed by 7 bases and J by 10 bases, leaving 17 bases between them. Here the CDR3 reads CSAKKRTGPQHF. The CDR3 coding sequence is TGCAGCGCGAAAAAAAGAACGGGTCCCCAGCATTTT.

This clone came up many times. J is TRBJ2-5 and V is TRBV7-3; a weak D match, TRBD1 (6 bases). Between the trimmed V and J ends, which lost 5 bases and 6 bases, there was a span of 16 bases. CDR1 is SGHTA, CDR2 FQGTGA, per germline. The CDR3 consists of 14 residues. The CDR3 is CASSPQGPAKTQYF. CDR3 DNA: TGTGCCAGCAGCCCCCAGGGGCCGGCGAAGACCCAGTACTTC.

The CDR3 DNA follows: TGTGCCAGCAGTGCTGGACAGGGAGGCGGCTACACCTTC. It translates to CASSAGQGGGYTF. V usage is TRBV25-1 and J usage is TRBJ1-2; 8 positions agree with TRBD1. J gave up 8 bases and V 4 bases, and 6 bases lay outside the gene matches. The CDR3 has 13 residues. Germline loops: CDR1 MGHDK, CDR2 SYGVNS.

The chain employs TRBV2 and TRBJ2-3; D unclear. CDR3 length: 14 amino acids. V was pared by 5 bases and J by 2 bases, with 11 bases between. Germline V gene lookup returns CDR1 SNHLY and CDR2 FYNNEI. The CDR3 DNA reads TGTGCCAGCAGTATAGTGACAATCACAGATACGCAGTATTTT. This codes for CASSIVTITDTQYF.